This TCR beta chain is drawn from a study of HIV-infected patients and healthy controls (dated by TCRdb to between 2013 and 2015). The study in broad terms: The study tested whether deep TCR repertoire sequencing of HIV patients' small blood samples could capture immune perturbation and reconstitution. What the work shows at the level of the full study, not this receptor alone: Comparisons were complicated by unequal numbers of distinct sequences between patients and controls, and rare events from HIV-infected data were overweighted by size-matching. Compared with controls, HIV-infected patients showed significantly different mean usage of eight alpha and eight beta V genes. Healthy control repertoires showed roughly threefold more distinct CDR3s and higher Shannon diversity than untreated HIV+ repertoires. HIV-associated CDR3s exhibited a significant reduction in frequency during therapy, whereas CMV-associated CDR3s exhibited no significant change, although the majority increased in frequency. Oligoclonality may be reflected in the significantly higher mean Gini indices of HIV-infected repertoires compared with controls. The use of whole blood limited sequencing depth and precluded separation of the dynamics of distinct T-cell subpopulations. Processing was restricted to sixteen HIV-infected individuals, which the authors judged to be a major constraint on the generalizability of the findings. In HIV-infected patients, the apparent post-therapy recovery of the Gini index was not replicated in size-matched repertoire data. HLA typing of donors was not performed in the study. More CDR3s were shared between individuals among healthy controls than among HIV+ patients, as measured by Jaccard index and by the count of highly shared sequences. MAIT cell alpha-chain CDR3s were present at high frequency in healthy controls but severely depleted in HIV+ repertoires. The observed differences in diversity could not be explained by the slight differences in age and sex profiles between the study cohorts. In the samples, alpha-beta chain pairing was left undetermined.

CDR3 length: 14 amino acids, cysteine to phenylalanine. The sequence is cut down to CDR3 DNA, 42 bases in frame from base 1. V loses 0 bases of germline sequence and J loses 12 bases, and the interval between the two ends is 15 bases. From a lookup of the germline V gene, CDR1 and CDR2 are SGHAT and FQNNGV. Whole blood was used without cell fractionation, so all unsorted peripheral T cells were reflected in the repertoire. Ten uninfected healthy donors were sampled as controls, and about 40% of these ten donors were sampled twice two to three months apart. For RNA extraction, more than 2 ml of peripheral blood was collected into Tempus tubes. The TURBO-DNase kit was used to remove leftover genomic DNA, and GLOBINclear was used to deplete globin mRNA. 500 to 600 ng RNA was reverse transcribed with SuperScript III using primers against the alpha and beta constant regions. Separate alpha and beta chain libraries were generated by chain-specific third strand synthesis with multiplexing indices. In the protocol, all rearrangements within a chain were amplified with a single primer pair so that primer bias was avoided, and molecular barcodes were added to each cDNA molecule. Purified cDNA was joined by T4 RNA Ligase 1 to a 5' RACE adapter carrying a random hexamer and the SP2 sequencing primer site. The authors primed second strand synthesis from the SP2 site with Phusion polymerase and used slow temperature ramps to favor optimal annealing. Each molecule's 12-nucleotide barcode consisted of two random hexamer sequences, both added before amplification and joined together. A short first PCR added P5 and P7 adapter elements plus a second index, followed by a 23-cycle amplification PCR with P5s and P7 primers. Libraries received 27 PCR cycles in total, were quantified on a Qubit, sized on a Bioanalyzer, and diluted to about 4 nM. The normalized libraries were sequenced on an Illumina MiSeq using 2 x 250 paired-end kits. Reverse transcription reactions underwent purification over MinElute columns, with elution into 9 to 10 ul Tris-Cl. The adapter ligations were run for 20 to 25 hours at 16 degrees C, and AMPure XP beads at a 1:1 ratio were afterwards used to clean them. On the study's bioinformatics: A modified Decombinator that output V, J, insert and barcode information was used to process the demultiplexed FASTQ files. Sequences that shared a barcode but differed from the dominant sequence were treated as errors and discarded, and barcodes were clustered at Levenshtein distance 3 and counted to estimate the original cDNA molecules. For downstream analyses, the R packages ineq, vegan, igraph and RCytoscape were used, along with IMGT nomenclature and CDR3 definitions. To avoid skew from clonal expansion, each TCR was counted once, and V gene usage was computed over distinct sequences. Within a donor, similarity networks joined unique CDR3 amino acid sequences in every case where two of them were separated by a single Levenshtein edit. In the repertoires, a search was made for a compiled set of published HIV-specific CDR3s (over 80 alpha, several hundred beta) and CMV-specific CDR3s (about 13 alpha, 250 to 300 beta). Random subsampling to size-matched repertoires showed patients' decreased diversity was not caused by their lower sequence numbers. TCRdb reanalyzed the raw reads on its own, using fastp at Q25 for trimming and MiXCR for clone calling, and kept in-frame beta chains. Each record represents a unique CDR3 protein, reported with the most common genes and DNA among its rows. These V and J calls are TCRdb output, not the study's own analysis. The table for this sample lists roughly 10,000 distinct CDR3 sequences; around 8% of them were counted only once. Of the sample, about 3.5% falls within the top ten clones.

Notes on this clonotype: Its antigen is not yet known. No base quality information exists; no much larger clone differs at one position.

This receptor chain uses TRBV11-2 and TRBJ2-1; the D call is tentative, TRBD1 or TRBD2, as each matches 6 bases. The receptor was isolated from an adult in good health. The sequencing sample was made of blood. The DNA reads TGTGCCAGCAGCTTAGAAGCCGGTGGGGGGCGGCAGTTCTTC. It codes for CASSLEAGGGRQFF.